Shown below are 15 T cell receptor beta chains from a single sample sequenced in a study of cytomegalovirus exposure and HLA in healthy donors. Sequencing was performed with immunoSEQ multiplex PCR; in TCRdb, only in-frame clones are kept and a portion is missing. Of 150,000 to 200,000 clones detected, more than 70% appear once; the ten largest clones hold over 1.3%. Sequenced: PBMCs. The receptors stem from a woman between 18 and 29 years old in good health and CMV-seronegative.

CDR3 sequence: CASSLGPRGGSYEQYF. Written as DNA, the CDR3 is TGTGCCAGCAGCTTAGGTCCTCGGGGAGGATCCTACGAGCAGTACTTC. V usage is TRBV7-6 and J usage is TRBJ2-7, with a tentative D call TRBD2 (6 bases). The length of the CDR3 is 16 residues. Germline CDR1 reads SGHVS; CDR2 reads FNYEAQ. Trimming left V 1 base short and J 1 base short, with 14 bases between.

This rearrangement joins TRBV9 to TRBJ2-7; D possibly corresponds to TRBD2 (6 bases). The CDR3 totals 15 residues. V was shortened by 1 base and J by 2 bases, with 13 bases between the two germline ends. Germline assignment: CDR1 SGDLS and CDR2 YYNGEE. The CDR3 region is CASSVLAGSTYEQYF. The CDR3 nucleotides read TGTGCCAGCAGCGTACTGGCGGGGTCTACCTACGAGCAGTACTTC.

The chain combines TRBV11-2 with TRBJ1-1; maybe TRBD1 (5 bases). Trimming left V 6 bases short and J 3 bases short, with 14 bases between. Germline V gene data show CDR1 as SGHAT and CDR2 as FQNNGV. CDR3 length: 14 residues. CDR3 in DNA: TGTGCCAGCAGACGCCCGTTCAGGGACACTGAAGCTTTCTTT. As protein: CASRRPFRDTEAFF.

The J gene is TRBJ1-2, the V gene TRBV7-9, with 7 bases identical to TRBD1. The CDR3 has 14 residues. Unmatched junction bases numbered 2, after V lost 2 bases and J lost 2 bases. Germline V lookup: CDR1 SEHNR, CDR2 FQNEAQ (reference sequence). CDR3 DNA sequence: TGTGCCAGCAGCTTACAGGGGGTAAACTATGGCTACACCTTC. Protein product: CASSLQGVNYGYTF.

The chain carries TRBV5-1 and TRBJ2-4; D might be TRBD1 (6 bases). This CDR3 spans 16 amino acids. Germline V gives CDR1 SGHRS, CDR2 YFSETQ. Trimming removed 0 bases at V and 1 base at J, with 11 bases between. Here the CDR3 DNA reads TGCGCCAGCAGCTTGGAGGGGGTCAGGGCCAAAAACATTCAGTACTTC. Translating gives CASSLEGVRAKNIQYF.

The chain combines TRBV6-5 with TRBJ1-2; 7 bases agree with TRBD1. The ends lost 7 bases at V and 4 bases at J; junction bases unmatched: 12. Germline CDR1 reads MNHEY; CDR2 reads SVGAGI. The length of the CDR3 is 15 residues. CDR3 protein: CASTPRRGVGYGYTF. The CDR3 DNA follows: TGTGCCAGCACCCCACGCAGGGGGGTCGGCTATGGCTACACCTTC.

V usage is TRBV7-9 and J usage is TRBJ2-7; TRBD1 matches 8 bases. V gave up 5 bases and J gave up 5 bases; unmatched junction bases: 11. The CDR3 totals 15 residues. Germline V gives CDR1 SEHNR, CDR2 FQNEAQ (reference sequence). The CDR3 sequence is CASSPRTGPIDEQYF. The CDR3 DNA follows: TGTGCCAGCAGCCCTCGGACAGGGCCCATAGACGAGCAGTACTTC.

V and J are TRBV30 and TRBJ1-2; D remains unclear. Trimming removed 5 bases from V and 8 bases from J, with 15 bases in between. This CDR3 comprises 12 residues. Germline CDR1 is GTSNPN and CDR2 is SVGIG (reference sequence). The CDR3: CAWAGVTKGYTF. Here the CDR3 DNA reads TGTGCCTGGGCCGGGGTGACGAAGGGCTACACCTTC.

V gene TRBV7-2 combines with J gene TRBJ1-2; 10 bases are shared with TRBD1. In germline, CDR1 is SGHTA, CDR2 FQGNSA. CDR3 length: 15 residues. With 3 bases clipped from V and 3 bases from J, the junction kept 4 bases outside the gene matches. Written as DNA, the CDR3 is TGTGCCAGCAGCTTGAGGACAGGGGGAGACTATGGCTACACCTTC. It encodes CASSLRTGGDYGYTF.

This sequence joins TRBV5-1 and TRBJ2-7; D is perhaps TRBD1 (6 bases). V was cut by 6 bases and J by 6 bases, with 19 bases left in between. CDR3 length: 14 amino acids. CDR1 and CDR2 from the germline V gene are SGHRS and YFSETQ. The CDR3 region has the DNA TGCGCCAGCATCTCTACAGGGAGTTTCGGCGAGCAGTACTTC. This sequence encodes CASISTGSFGEQYF.

This chain links TRBV19 with TRBJ1-1, with 8 bases that match TRBD1. V dropped 9 bases and J dropped 2; count of bases not matched to a gene: 5. Germline V gene lookup returns CDR1 LNHDA and CDR2 SQIVND (reference sequence). CDR3 length: 13 amino acids. CDR3 DNA: TGTGCCAGCAGGACAGGGATAAACACTGAAGCTTTCTTT. Residues: CASRTGINTEAFF. Supplemented by reference TRBV19 and TRBJ1-1, the full variable domain reads DGGITQSPKYLFRKEGQNVTLSCEQNLNHDAMYWYRQDPGQGLRLIYYSQIVNDFQKGDIAEGYSVSREKKESFPLTVTSAQKNPTAFYLCASRTGINTEAFFGQGTRLTVV.

J is TRBJ2-3 and V is TRBV5-4, with D possibly being TRBD1 (6 bases). The V gene's germline CDR1 is SGHNT and CDR2 YYREEE (reference sequence). The CDR3 length is 17 residues. V was cut by 5 bases and J by 0 bases, with 19 bases left in between. The CDR3 DNA follows: TGTGCCAGCAGGAGGACAGTCGGGCGTCCCAGCACAGATACGCAGTATTTT. As protein: CASRRTVGRPSTDTQYF.

The V call is TRBV27, the J call TRBJ1-4; unclear D gene. Germline CDR1 MNHEY, CDR2 SMNVEV (reference sequence). Trimming left V 3 bases short and J 8 bases short, with 22 bases between. This CDR3 is built from 17 residues. CDR3 amino acids: CASSFGSLNGVLEKLFF. DNA of the CDR3: TGTGCCAGCAGTTTTGGTTCACTTAACGGGGTTTTGGAAAAACTGTTTTTT.

CDR3: CASSLSSGDYEQYF. The CDR3 DNA follows: TGTGCCAGCAGTCTCTCATCCGGAGACTACGAGCAGTACTTC. The V call is TRBV7-8, the J call TRBJ2-7; the D is unclear. The V gene's germline CDR1 is SGHVS and CDR2 FQNEAQ. V was clipped by 6 bases and J by 3 bases, with 15 bases between them. The length of the CDR3 is 14 residues. The full variable domain, rest sourced from reference TRBV7-8 and TRBJ2-7, is GAGVSQSPRYKVAKRGQDVALRCDPISGHVSLFWYQQALGQGPEFLTYFQNEAQLDKSGLPSDRFFAERPEGSVSTLKIQRTQQEDSAVYLCASSLSSGDYEQYFGPGTRLTVT.

V and J are TRBV14 and TRBJ1-2, with unresolved D. Germline CDR1 SGHDN, CDR2 FVKESK. V was trimmed by 4 bases and J by 8 bases, leaving 17 bases between them. CDR3 length: 14 amino acids. CDR3 coding DNA: TGTGCCAGCAGCCCGCCGGGGAGGGAAGGCGGCTACACCTTC. Amino acids: CASSPPGREGGYTF.